The next 20 T cell receptor beta chains were all read from a single sample in a study of cytomegalovirus exposure and HLA in healthy donors. Primers for the PCR totalled 60 Vbeta and 13 Jbeta. Using immunoSEQ multiplex PCR, the repertoire was profiled, and TCRdb retains in-frame clones only, with some absent. The sample has roughly 130,000 clones, about three quarters seen once. Input material: PBMCs. The origin of the receptors is a woman aged 35 to 49 in good health and CMV-seronegative.

This clone was counted a few times. The rearrangement joins TRBV29-1 to TRBJ1-5, with 7 bases aligning to TRBD1. CDR3 size: 12 residues. CDR1 is SQVTM and CDR2 is ANQGSEA in the germline V gene. V lost 4 bases, J lost 4 bases, and 1 base stayed unmatched. CDR3 nucleotide sequence: TGCAGCGTTGGGACAGGAAATCAGCCCCAGCATTTT. Translating gives CSVGTGNQPQHF.

This clone was detected only once. The chain employs TRBV7-3 and TRBJ2-3; D is uncertain. V was trimmed by 1 base and J by 2 bases, leaving 10 bases between them. Germline-derived CDR1 and CDR2 are SGHTA and FQGTGA. The CDR3 totals 15 residues. This CDR3 reads CASSLNGALTDTQYF. CDR3 nucleotide sequence: TGTGCCAGCAGCTTAAACGGAGCCCTCACAGATACGCAGTATTTT.

CDR3: CASSQESTGGETGELFF. CDR3 DNA sequence: TGCGCCAGCAGCCAAGAATCGACAGGGGGAGAAACCGGGGAGCTGTTTTTT. This chain joins TRBV4-1 and TRBJ2-2; 9 bases are a match to TRBD1. J lost 5 bases, V lost 0 bases, and 7 bases had no gene match. CDR3 length: 17 residues. CDR1 is MGHRA and CDR2 is YSYEKL in the germline V gene.

The chain employs TRBV5-4 and TRBJ2-2; 8 bases line up with TRBD1. Losses at the gene ends were 4 bases for V and 5 bases for J; bases not matched to a gene: 4. Per germline, CDR1 SGHNT and CDR2 YYREEE (reference sequence). This CDR3 contains 14 residues. This CDR3 reads CASSARQGTGELFF. The CDR3 bases are TGTGCCAGCAGCGCTAGACAGGGGACCGGGGAGCTGTTTTTT.

This chain connects TRBV29-1 to TRBJ2-2, with 14 positions matching TRBD2. The CDR3 has 20 amino acids. Unmatched junction bases numbered 13, after V lost 4 bases and J lost 0 bases. Germline values: CDR1 SQVTM, CDR2 ANQGSEA. This chain's CDR3 is CSVAGLAGGSSSPNTGELFF. The CDR3 nucleotides read TGCAGCGTTGCTGGACTAGCGGGGGGATCCTCTTCCCCGAACACCGGGGAGCTGTTTTTT.

This chain joins TRBV7-9 and TRBJ2-3, with D tentatively TRBD1 (5 bases). CDR1 is SEHNR and CDR2 is FQNEAQ in the germline V gene (reference sequence). V was clipped by 4 bases and J by 2 bases, with 13 bases between them. The length of the CDR3 is 15 residues. The CDR3 DNA reads TGTGCCAGCAGCTCTACAGACAGAGCCACAGATACGCAGTATTTT. Protein sequence: CASSSTDRATDTQYF.

The chain couples TRBV27 to TRBJ1-2, with 10 bases matching TRBD1. CDR1 MNHEY and CDR2 SMNVEV come from the germline V gene (reference sequence). This CDR3 has 18 residues. J lost 4 bases, V lost 2 bases, and 13 bases had no gene match. The CDR3 here is CASSLKAPDRGHTYGYTF. CDR3 sequence (DNA): TGTGCCAGCAGTTTAAAAGCACCCGACAGGGGGCATACCTATGGCTACACCTTC.

The chain combines TRBV5-1 with TRBJ2-1; TRBD1 aligns across 11 bases. This CDR3 comprises 15 residues. V was pared by 3 bases and J by 6 bases, with 5 bases of the junction left unmatched. CDR1 is SGHRS, CDR2 YFSETQ, per germline. The CDR3: CASSWGDRGVNEQFF. As DNA, the CDR3 is TGCGCCAGCAGCTGGGGGGACAGGGGGGTCAATGAGCAGTTCTTC.

This clone was counted between two and nine times. The gene calls are TRBV5-1 and TRBJ1-1; 9 bases fit TRBD1. This CDR3 is 15 amino acids long. Germline trimming cut 3 bases from V and 4 bases from J; bases unmatched to any gene: 7. The germline CDR1 and CDR2 sequences are SGHRS and YFSETQ. CDR3 residues: CASSSGQGGSTEAFF. The CDR3 DNA reads TGCGCCAGCAGCTCGGGACAGGGAGGGAGCACTGAAGCTTTCTTT.

The chain has TRBV28 and TRBJ1-1; maybe TRBD1 (6 bases). This CDR3 has 14 residues. CDR1 and CDR2 from the germline V gene are MDHEN and SYDVKM. Trimming took 6 bases from V and 1 from J, leaving 12 bases between them. The CDR3 DNA reads as TGTGCCAGCAGCCTACAGGGAACGAACACTGAAGCTTTCTTT. Its translation is CASSLQGTNTEAFF.

A few counts support this clone. The V call is TRBV19, the J call TRBJ2-1; TRBD2 is a possible D gene (6 bases). V lost 5 bases and J lost 3, with 8 bases in between. The CDR3 is made up of 13 amino acids. CDR1 LNHDA and CDR2 SQIVND come from the germline V gene (reference sequence). CDR3 bases: TGTGCCAGTAGTGCGGGGCTCTACAATGAGCAGTTCTTC. It is translated as CASSAGLYNEQFF.

A word on this clone: Different DNA sequences within this sample yield the same CDR3. The V call is TRBV5-6, the J call TRBJ2-3, with D maybe TRBD1 (7 bases). Trimming removed 2 bases at V and 1 base at J, with 11 bases between. The CDR3 sequence is 15 residues long. Per germline, CDR1 SGHDT and CDR2 YYEEEE. CDR3 in DNA: TGTGCCAGCAGCTTAGGGGGCGGGGGCACAGATACGCAGTATTTT. The encoded protein is CASSLGGGGTDTQYF.

This clone turned up a few times. The rearrangement links TRBV6-1 to TRBJ2-7; 7 bases map to TRBD2. Germline loops: CDR1 MNHNS, CDR2 SASEGT. Trimming removed 4 bases from V and 2 bases from J; junction bases left unmatched: 8. The CDR3 is 15 amino acids. The CDR3 is CASSAGGGGTYEQYF. CDR3 bases: TGTGCCAGCAGTGCCGGTGGCGGGGGTACCTACGAGCAGTACTTC.

The CDR3 protein is CASSSGQARNYGYTF. The DNA of the CDR3 is TGCGCCAGCAGCTCCGGACAGGCAAGAAACTATGGCTACACCTTC. This chain links TRBV5-1 with TRBJ1-2; 7 bases agree with TRBD1. CDR1 and CDR2 from the germline V gene are SGHRS and YFSETQ. V gave up 3 bases and J gave up 2 bases; unmatched junction bases: 7. This CDR3 is 15 amino acids long.

V is TRBV2 and J is TRBJ2-3; 9 nucleotides line up with TRBD1. The CDR3 runs to 13 residues. Germline CDR1 SNHLY, CDR2 FYNNEI. V gave up 6 bases and J gave up 4 bases; unmatched junction bases: 2. Here the CDR3 DNA reads TGTGCCAGCAGGGGACAGGGAGCAGATACGCAGTATTTT. It translates to CASRGQGADTQYF.

The V call is TRBV2, the J call TRBJ2-1; D perhaps matches TRBD2 (6 bases). Germline lookup yields CDR1 SNHLY and CDR2 FYNNEI. The CDR3 sequence is 17 residues long. Trimming removed 2 bases at V and 1 base at J, with 15 bases between. CDR3 in DNA: TGTGCCAGCAGTGAACGATTAGGGGCGGGGTCCTACAATGAGCAGTTCTTC. Residues: CASSERLGAGSYNEQFF.

V and J are TRBV6-5 and TRBJ1-1, with 7 bases fitting TRBD1. Germline trimming cut 6 bases from V and 3 bases from J; bases unmatched to any gene: 10. The CDR3 is 15 amino acids. Germline V lookup: CDR1 MNHEY, CDR2 SVGAGI. The CDR3 loop is CASRPSTGIHTEAFF. CDR3 DNA: TGTGCCAGCAGGCCCTCGACAGGGATTCACACTGAAGCTTTCTTT.

This clone was detected once. The sample holds other DNA sequences that translate to the same CDR3. The V gene is TRBV4-3, the J gene TRBJ2-1, with D unresolved. Trimming cost V 0 bases and J 6 bases, with 9 bases left between them. From germline, CDR1 is LGHNA and CDR2 YSLEER. The CDR3 loop spans 14 amino acids. The CDR3 region has the DNA TGCGCCAGCAGCCAAGATCTTGGAGCCAATGAGCAGTTCTTC. Protein product: CASSQDLGANEQFF.

The J gene is TRBJ2-2, the V gene TRBV5-6, with 8 nucleotides matching TRBD1. This CDR3 is built from 16 residues. V trimming: 2 bases; J trimming: 5 bases; junction bases outside the gene matches: 8. Germline V gives CDR1 SGHDT, CDR2 YYEEEE. The CDR3 DNA is TGTGCCAGCAGCTTTTTGACAGGGGAAGTTACCGGGGAGCTGTTTTTT. Protein product: CASSFLTGEVTGELFF.

This chain connects TRBV2 to TRBJ2-5, with TRBD1 as a possible D gene (6 bases). CDR1 is SNHLY and CDR2 is FYNNEI in the germline V gene. Trimming left V 7 bases short and J 4 bases short, with 22 bases between. CDR3 length: 16 amino acids. CDR3 nucleotides: TGTGCCAGCACCCCCCCTTTTGCAGGGGTGAGAGAGACCCAGTACTTC. It encodes CASTPPFAGVRETQYF. Full variable domain (rest looked up from reference TRBV2 and TRBJ2-5): EPEVTQTPSHQVTQMGQEVILRCVPISNHLYFYWYRQILGQKVEFLVSFYNNEISEKSEIFDDQFSVERPDGSNFTLKIRSTKLEDSAMYFCASTPPFAGVRETQYFGPGTRLLVL.